This T cell receptor (beta chain) comes out of a study of T cell changes during pregnancy in multiple sclerosis. The protocol was immunoSEQ multiplex PCR, while the TCRdb copy is restricted to in-frame clones and leaves out a portion. This table has about 24,000 clones, over 85% appearing once. With regard to this clone: The junction departs from germline at one end; a sequencing error may be responsible.

Germline CDR1 MGHRA, CDR2 YSYEKL. This CDR3 is built from 15 residues. This chain uses TRBV4-1 with TRBJ2-1, with 7 bases that match TRBD1. This sequence originates from a female donor in good health, enrolled as a control in a pregnancy study. The sequencing used CD8+ T cells from peripheral blood mononuclear cells, collected in the third trimester of pregnancy. The CDR3 reads CASSPRQGSYNEQLF. The CDR3, as DNA: TGCGCCAGCAGCCCCCGACAGGGCTCCTACAATGAGCAGCTCTTC.